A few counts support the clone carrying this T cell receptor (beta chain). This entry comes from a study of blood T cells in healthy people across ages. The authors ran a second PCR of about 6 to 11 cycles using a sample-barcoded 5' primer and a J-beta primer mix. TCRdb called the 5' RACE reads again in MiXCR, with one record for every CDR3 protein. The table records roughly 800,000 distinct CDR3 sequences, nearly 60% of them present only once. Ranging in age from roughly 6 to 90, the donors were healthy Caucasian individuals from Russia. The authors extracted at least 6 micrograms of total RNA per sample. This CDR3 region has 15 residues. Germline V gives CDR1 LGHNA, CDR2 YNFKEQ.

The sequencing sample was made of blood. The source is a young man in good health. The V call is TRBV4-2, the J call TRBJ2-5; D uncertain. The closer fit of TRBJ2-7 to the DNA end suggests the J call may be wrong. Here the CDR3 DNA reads TGTGCCAGCAGCCAAGATTTCTTTCTGCGAGCCGAGCAGTACTTC. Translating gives CASSQDFFLRAEQYF.